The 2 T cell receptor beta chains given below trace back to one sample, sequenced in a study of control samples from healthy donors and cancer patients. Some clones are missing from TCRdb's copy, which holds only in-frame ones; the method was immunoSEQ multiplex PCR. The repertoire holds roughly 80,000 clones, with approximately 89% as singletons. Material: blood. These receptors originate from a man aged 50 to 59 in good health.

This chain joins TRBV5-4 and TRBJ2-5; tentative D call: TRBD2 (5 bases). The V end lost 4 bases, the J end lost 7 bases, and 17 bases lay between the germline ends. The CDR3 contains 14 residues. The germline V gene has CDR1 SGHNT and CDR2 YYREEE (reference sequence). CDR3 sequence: CASSHPDSIGTQYF. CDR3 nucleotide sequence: TGTGCCAGCAGCCATCCGGACTCTATAGGGACCCAGTACTTC. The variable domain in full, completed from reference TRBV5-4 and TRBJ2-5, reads ETGVTQSPTHLIKTRGQQVTLRCSSQSGHNTVSWYQQALGQGPQFIFQYYREEENGRGNFPPRFSGLQFPNYSSELNVNALELDDSALYLCASSHPDSIGTQYFGPGTRLLVL.

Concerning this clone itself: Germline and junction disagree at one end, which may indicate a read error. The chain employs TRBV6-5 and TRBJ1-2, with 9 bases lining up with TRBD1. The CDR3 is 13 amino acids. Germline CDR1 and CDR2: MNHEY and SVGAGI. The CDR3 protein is CASSHHRDRDVYF. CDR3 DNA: TGTGCCAGCAGCCATCACCGGGACAGGGACGTATACTTC.